This TCR beta chain appears in the sequencing data of a study of neurological immune-mediated disorders. This clonotype is medium-sized by share. Its target is unknown. Trimming took 3 bases from V and 8 from J, leaving 19 bases between them. This CDR3 region has 16 residues. In germline, CDR1 is KGHDR, CDR2 SFDVKD. The study's findings and limits: It was HTLV-1-associated myelopathy that showed the most TCR clonal expansion, while multiple sclerosis showed the least, falling below healthy controls.

TCRdb fed the 5' RACE reads into MiXCR, producing one record per CDR3 protein. There are about 30,000 distinct CDR3 sequences in the sample; roughly 12% occur only once, and 5.8% lies in the top ten. The TCR was taken from a woman aged 55-69 years in good health. The V call is TRBV24-1, the J call TRBJ2-1; D perhaps matches TRBD2 (6 bases). Sequencing was done on a sample of PBMCs. CDR3 in DNA: TGTGCCACCAGTGATGGGGGGTGGAGGGCTATCGATGAGCAGTTCTTC. Amino acids: CATSDGGWRAIDEQFF.